This TCR beta chain comes out of a study of identical twins. This clonotype was seen repeatedly, ten times or more. Its antigen is undetermined. Study-level points and caveats: Out-of-frame alpha sequences common to twins exhibited an excess of low generation probability. Carriage of fewer insertions was seen in abundant cord blood beta clonotypes, whereas memory repertoires showed none.

Template switching added a universal primer site, and cDNA bore unique molecular identifiers. TCRdb reprocessed the 5' RACE reads via MiXCR and lists one record per CDR3 protein. The profile shows roughly 710,000 distinct CDR3 sequences, less than 7% of them singletons. The CDR3 has 16 residues. Per the germline V gene, CDR1 is MNHEY and CDR2 is SVGAGI. V lost 4 bases to trimming and J lost 3 bases; unmatched junction nucleotides: 9. The chain combines TRBV6-5 with TRBJ2-1; 7 bases are shared with TRBD2. The sample taken for sequencing was naive T cells sorted from blood. The TCR was taken from a man aged 18 to 29 in good health. The CDR3 loop reads CASSSYSGSDYNEQFF. CDR3 bases: TGTGCCAGCAGTTCTTATAGCGGGTCCGACTACAATGAGCAGTTCTTC.